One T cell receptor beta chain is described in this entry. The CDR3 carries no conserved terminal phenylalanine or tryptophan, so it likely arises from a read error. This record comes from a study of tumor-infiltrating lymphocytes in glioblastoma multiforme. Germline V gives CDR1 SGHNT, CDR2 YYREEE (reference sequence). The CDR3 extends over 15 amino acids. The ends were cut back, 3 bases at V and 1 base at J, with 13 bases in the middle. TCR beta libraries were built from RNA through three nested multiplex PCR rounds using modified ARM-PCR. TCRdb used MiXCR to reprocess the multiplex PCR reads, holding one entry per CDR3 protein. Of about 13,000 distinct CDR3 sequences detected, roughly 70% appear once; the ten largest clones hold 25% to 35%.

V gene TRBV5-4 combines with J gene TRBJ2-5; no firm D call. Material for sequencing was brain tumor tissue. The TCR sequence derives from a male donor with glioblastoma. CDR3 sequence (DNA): TGTGCCAGCAGCTCAAGTACGGATGCCCAAGAGACCCAGTACCTC. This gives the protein CASSSSTDAQETQYL.